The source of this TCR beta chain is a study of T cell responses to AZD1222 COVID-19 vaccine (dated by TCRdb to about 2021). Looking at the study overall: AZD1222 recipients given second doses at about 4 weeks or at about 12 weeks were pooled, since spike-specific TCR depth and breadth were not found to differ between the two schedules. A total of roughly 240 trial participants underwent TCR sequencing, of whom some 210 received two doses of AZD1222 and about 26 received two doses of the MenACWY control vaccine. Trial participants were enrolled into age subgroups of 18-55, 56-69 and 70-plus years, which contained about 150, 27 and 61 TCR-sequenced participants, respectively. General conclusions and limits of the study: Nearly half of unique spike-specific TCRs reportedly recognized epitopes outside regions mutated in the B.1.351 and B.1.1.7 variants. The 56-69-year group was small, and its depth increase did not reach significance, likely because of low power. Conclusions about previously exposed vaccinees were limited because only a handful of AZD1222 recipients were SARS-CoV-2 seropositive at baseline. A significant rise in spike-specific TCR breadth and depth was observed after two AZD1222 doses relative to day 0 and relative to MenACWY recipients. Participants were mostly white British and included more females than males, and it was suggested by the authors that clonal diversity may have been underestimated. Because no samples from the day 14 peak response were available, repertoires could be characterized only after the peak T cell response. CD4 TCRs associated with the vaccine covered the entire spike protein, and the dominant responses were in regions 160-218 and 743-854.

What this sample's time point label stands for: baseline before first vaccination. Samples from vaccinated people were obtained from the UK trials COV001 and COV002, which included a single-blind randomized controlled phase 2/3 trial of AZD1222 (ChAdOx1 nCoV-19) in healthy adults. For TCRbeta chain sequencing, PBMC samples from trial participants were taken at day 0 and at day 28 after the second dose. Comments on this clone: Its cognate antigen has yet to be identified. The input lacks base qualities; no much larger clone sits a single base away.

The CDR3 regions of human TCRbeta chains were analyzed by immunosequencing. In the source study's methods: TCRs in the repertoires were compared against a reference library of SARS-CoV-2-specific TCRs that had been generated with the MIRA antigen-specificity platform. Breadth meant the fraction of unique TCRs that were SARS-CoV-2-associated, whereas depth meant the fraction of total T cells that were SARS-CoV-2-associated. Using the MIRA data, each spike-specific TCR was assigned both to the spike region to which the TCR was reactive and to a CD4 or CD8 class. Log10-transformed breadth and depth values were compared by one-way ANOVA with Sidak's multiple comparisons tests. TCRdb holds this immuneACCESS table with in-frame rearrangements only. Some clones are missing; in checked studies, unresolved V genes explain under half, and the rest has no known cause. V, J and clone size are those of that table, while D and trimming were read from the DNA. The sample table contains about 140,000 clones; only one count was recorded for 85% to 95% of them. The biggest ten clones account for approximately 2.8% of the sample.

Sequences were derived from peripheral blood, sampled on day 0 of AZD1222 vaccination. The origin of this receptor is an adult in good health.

This receptor has the CDR3 CASSFGRNEQFF. The nucleotide sequence is TGTGCCAGCAGCTTTGGGAGGAATGAGCAGTTCTTC. The rearranged chain carries TRBV7-8 and TRBJ2-1; TRBD2 could be the D gene, as 6 bases match. From the cysteine up to the phenylalanine, the CDR3 has a length of 12 residues. The retained sequence is limited to the CDR3, 36 bases, with the frame set at the first base. Reading the germline V gene gives CDR1 SGHVS and CDR2 FQNEAQ. V and J lose 3 bases and 7 bases, and a span of 7 bases separates them.